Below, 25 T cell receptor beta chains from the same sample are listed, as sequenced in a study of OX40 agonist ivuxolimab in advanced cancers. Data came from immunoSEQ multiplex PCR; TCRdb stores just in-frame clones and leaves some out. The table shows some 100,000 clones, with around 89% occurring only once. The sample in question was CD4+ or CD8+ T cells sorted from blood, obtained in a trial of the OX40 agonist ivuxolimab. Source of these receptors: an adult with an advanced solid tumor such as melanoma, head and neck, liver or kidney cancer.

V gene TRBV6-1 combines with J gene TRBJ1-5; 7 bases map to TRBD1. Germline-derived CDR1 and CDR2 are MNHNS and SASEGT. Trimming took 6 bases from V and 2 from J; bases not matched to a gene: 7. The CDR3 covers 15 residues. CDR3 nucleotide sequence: TGTGCCAGCAGGGGACAGAGAAATCGCAATCAGCCCCAGCATTTT. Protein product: CASRGQRNRNQPQHF.

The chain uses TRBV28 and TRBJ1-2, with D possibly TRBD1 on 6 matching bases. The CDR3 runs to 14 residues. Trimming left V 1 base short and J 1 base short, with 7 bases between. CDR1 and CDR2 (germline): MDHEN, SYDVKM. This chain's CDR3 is CASSLSGVNYGYTF. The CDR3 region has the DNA TGTGCCAGCAGTTTATCAGGGGTTAACTATGGCTACACCTTC.

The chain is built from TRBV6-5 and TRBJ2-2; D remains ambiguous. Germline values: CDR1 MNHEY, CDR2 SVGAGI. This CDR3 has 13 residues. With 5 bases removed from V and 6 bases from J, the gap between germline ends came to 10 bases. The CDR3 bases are TGTGCCAGCAGTCCCCTAGACGCCGGGGAGCTGTTTTTT. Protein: CASSPLDAGELFF.

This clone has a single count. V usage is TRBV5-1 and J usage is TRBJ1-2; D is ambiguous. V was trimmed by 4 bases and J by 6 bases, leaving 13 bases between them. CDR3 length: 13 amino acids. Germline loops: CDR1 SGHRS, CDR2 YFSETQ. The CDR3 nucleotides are TGCGCCAGCAGCCCGGGCGGGCGGGATGGCTACACCTTC. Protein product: CASSPGGRDGYTF.

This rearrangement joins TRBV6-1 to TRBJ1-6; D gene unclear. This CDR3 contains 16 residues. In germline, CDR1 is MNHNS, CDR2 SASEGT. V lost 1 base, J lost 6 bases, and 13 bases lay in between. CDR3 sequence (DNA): TGTGCCAGCAGTGAAGGACGTCAAGGGTTTAATTCACCCCTCCACTTT. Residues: CASSEGRQGFNSPLHF.

For the CDR3, the DNA is TGTGCCAGCAGCCAAGATTACAGGGGGCAAGGTGGAGAAAAACTGTTTTTT. This encodes CASSQDYRGQGGEKLFF. The chain combines TRBV4-2 with TRBJ1-4; 9 bases line up with TRBD1. Trimming at V came to 0 bases and at J to 8 bases, leaving 10 bases not matched to a gene. The germline V gene has CDR1 LGHNA and CDR2 YNFKEQ. The CDR3 spans 17 residues.

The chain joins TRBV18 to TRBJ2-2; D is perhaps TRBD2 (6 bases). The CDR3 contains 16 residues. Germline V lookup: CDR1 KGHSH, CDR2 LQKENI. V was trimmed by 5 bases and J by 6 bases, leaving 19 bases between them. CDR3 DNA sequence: TGTGCCAGCTCAGCGGGGACCGAGGGCGGCTCCGGGGAGCTGTTTTTT. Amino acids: CASSAGTEGGSGELFF.

CDR3 coding DNA: TGTGCCAGCAACCCCGGGGGAGATGGCTACACCTTC. It specifies CASNPGGDGYTF. The chain employs TRBV2 and TRBJ1-2, with D tentatively TRBD1 (5 bases). The ends were cut back, 7 bases at V and 6 bases at J, with 12 bases in the middle. The CDR3 is 12 residues long. Germline CDR1 SNHLY, CDR2 FYNNEI.

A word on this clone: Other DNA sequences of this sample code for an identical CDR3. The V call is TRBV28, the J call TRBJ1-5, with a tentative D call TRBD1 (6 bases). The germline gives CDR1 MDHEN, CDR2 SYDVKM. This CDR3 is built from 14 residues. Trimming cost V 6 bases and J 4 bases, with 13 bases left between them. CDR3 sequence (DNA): TGTGCCAGCAGCCCGACAGGTTCAAATCAGCCCCAGCATTTT. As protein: CASSPTGSNQPQHF.

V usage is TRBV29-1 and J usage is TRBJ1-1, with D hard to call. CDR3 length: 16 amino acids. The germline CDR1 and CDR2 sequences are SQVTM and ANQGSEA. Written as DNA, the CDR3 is TGCAGTGCACAAAAGGGCCCTCTGTCATTGAACACTGAAGCTTTCTTT. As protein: CSAQKGPLSLNTEAFF.

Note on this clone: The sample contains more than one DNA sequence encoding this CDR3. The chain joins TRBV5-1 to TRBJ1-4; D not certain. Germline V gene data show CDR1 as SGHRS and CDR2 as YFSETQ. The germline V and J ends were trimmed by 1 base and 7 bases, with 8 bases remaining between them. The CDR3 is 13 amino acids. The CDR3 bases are TGCGCCAGCAGCTTGTCCCCAGGTGAAAAACTGTTTTTT. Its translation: CASSLSPGEKLFF.

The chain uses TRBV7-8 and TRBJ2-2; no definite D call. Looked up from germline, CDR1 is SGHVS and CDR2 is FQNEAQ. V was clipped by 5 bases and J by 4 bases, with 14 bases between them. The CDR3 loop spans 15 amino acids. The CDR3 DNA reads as TGTGCCAGCAGCCCTTGGCGGCGTGTCACCGGGGAGCTGTTTTTT. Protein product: CASSPWRRVTGELFF. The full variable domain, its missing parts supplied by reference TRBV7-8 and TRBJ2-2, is GAGVSQSPRYKVAKRGQDVALRCDPISGHVSLFWYQQALGQGPEFLTYFQNEAQLDKSGLPSDRFFAERPEGSVSTLKIQRTQQEDSAVYLCASSPWRRVTGELFFGEGSRLTVL.

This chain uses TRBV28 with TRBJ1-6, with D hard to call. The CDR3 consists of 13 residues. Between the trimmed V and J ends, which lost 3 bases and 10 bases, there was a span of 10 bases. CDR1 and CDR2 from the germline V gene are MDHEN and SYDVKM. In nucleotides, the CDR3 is TGTGCCAGCAGTTTGATTCGGAAATCACCCCTCCACTTT. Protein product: CASSLIRKSPLHF.

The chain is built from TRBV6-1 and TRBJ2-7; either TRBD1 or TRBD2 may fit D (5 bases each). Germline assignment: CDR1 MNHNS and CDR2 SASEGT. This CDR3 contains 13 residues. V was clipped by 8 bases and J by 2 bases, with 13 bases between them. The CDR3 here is CASGTREPYEQYF. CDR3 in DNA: TGTGCCAGCGGGACCAGGGAACCCTACGAGCAGTACTTC.

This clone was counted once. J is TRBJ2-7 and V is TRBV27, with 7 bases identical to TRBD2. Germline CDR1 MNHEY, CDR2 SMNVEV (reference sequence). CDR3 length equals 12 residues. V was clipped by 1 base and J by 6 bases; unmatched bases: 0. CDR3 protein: CASSLWGGEQYF. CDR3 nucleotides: TGTGCCAGCAGTTTATGGGGGGGCGAGCAGTACTTC.

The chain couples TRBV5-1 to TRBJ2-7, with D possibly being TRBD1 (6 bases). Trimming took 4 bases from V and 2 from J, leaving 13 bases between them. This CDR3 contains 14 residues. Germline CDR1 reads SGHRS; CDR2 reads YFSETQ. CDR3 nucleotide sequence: TGCGCCAGCAGCCACACAGGGAAACCCTACGAGCAGTACTTC. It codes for CASSHTGKPYEQYF. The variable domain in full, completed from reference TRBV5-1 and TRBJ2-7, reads KAGVTQTPRYLIKTRGQQVTLSCSPISGHRSVSWYQQTPGQGLQFLFEYFSETQRNKGNFPGRFSGRQFSNSRSEMNVSTLELGDSALYLCASSHTGKPYEQYFGPGTRLTVT.

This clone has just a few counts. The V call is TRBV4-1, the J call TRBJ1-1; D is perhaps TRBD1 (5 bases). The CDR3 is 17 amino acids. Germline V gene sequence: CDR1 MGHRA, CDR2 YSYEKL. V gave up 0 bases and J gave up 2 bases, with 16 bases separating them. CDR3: CASSQETPGTANTEAFF. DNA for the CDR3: TGCGCCAGCAGCCAAGAGACTCCCGGGACGGCAAACACTGAAGCTTTCTTT.

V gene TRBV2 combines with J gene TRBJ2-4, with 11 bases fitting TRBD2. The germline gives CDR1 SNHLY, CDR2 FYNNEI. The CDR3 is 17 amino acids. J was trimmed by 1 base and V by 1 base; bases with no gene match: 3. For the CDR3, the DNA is TGTGCCAGCAGTGAAGGCCCTAGCGGGGGGGCCAAAAACATTCAGTACTTC. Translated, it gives CASSEGPSGGAKNIQYF.

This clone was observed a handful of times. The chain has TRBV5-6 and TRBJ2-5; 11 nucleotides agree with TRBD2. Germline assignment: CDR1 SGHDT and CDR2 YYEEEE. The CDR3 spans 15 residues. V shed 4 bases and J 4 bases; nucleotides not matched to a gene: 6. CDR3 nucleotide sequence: TGTGCCAGCAGCCTGGGGCTAGCGGGAGGAGAGACCCAGTACTTC. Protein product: CASSLGLAGGETQYF.

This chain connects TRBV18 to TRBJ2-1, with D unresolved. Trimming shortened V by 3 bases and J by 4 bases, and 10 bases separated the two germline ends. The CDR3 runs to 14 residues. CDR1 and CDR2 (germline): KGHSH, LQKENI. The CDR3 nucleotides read TGTGCCAGCTCACCCGTGGCGTTTTACAATGAGCAGTTCTTC. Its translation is CASSPVAFYNEQFF.

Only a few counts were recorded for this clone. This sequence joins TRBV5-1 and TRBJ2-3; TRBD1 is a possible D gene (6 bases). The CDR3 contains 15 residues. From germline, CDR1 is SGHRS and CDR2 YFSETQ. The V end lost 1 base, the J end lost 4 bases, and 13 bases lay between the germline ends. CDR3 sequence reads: CASSLWGRGADTQYF. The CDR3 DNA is TGCGCCAGCAGCTTGTGGGGGCGTGGTGCAGATACGCAGTATTTT.

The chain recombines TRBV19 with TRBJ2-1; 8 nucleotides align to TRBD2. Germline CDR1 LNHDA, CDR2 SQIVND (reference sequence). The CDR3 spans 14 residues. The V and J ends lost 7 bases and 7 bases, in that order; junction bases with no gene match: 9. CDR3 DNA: TGTGCCAGTAATAAGGTAGCGGGGTATAATGAGCAGTTCTTC. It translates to CASNKVAGYNEQFF.

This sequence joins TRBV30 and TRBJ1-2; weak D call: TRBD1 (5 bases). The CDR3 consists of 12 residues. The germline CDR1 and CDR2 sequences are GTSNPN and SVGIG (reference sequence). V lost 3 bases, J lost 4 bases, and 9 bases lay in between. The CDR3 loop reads CAWRFRGYGYTF. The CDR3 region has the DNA TGTGCCTGGAGATTTAGGGGCTATGGCTACACCTTC.

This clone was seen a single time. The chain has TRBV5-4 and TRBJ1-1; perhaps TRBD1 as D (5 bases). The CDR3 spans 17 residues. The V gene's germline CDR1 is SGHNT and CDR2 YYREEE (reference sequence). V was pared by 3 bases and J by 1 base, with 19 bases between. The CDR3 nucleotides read TGTGCCAGCAGCTCCCCAAACCCCGGGACGGCGAACACTGAAGCTTTCTTT. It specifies CASSSPNPGTANTEAFF.

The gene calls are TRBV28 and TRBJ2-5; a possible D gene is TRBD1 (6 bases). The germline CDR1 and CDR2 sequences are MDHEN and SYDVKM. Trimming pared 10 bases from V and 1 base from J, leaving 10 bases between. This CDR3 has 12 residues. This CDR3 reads CATGTTQETQYF. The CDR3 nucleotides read TGTGCCACCGGGACAACCCAAGAGACCCAGTACTTC. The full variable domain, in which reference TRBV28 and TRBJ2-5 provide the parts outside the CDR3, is DVKVTQSSRYLVKRTGEKVFLECVQDMDHENMFWYRQDPGLGLRLIYFSYDVKMKEKGDIPEGYSVSREKKERFSLILESASTNQTSMYLCATGTTQETQYFGPGTRLLVL.